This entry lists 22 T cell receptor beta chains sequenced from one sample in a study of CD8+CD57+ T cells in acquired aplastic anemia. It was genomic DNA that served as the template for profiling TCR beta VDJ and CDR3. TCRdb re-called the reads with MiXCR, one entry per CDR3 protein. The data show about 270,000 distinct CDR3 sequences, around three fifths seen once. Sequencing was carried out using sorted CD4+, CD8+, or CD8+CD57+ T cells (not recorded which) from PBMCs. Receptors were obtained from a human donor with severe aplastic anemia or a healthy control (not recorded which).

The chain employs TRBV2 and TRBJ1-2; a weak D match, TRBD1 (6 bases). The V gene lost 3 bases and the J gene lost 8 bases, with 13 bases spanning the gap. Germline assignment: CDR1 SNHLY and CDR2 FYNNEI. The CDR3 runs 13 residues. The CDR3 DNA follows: TGTGCCAGCAGTGATGAAGGGGGAGGCGGCTACACCTTC. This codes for CASSDEGGGGYTF.

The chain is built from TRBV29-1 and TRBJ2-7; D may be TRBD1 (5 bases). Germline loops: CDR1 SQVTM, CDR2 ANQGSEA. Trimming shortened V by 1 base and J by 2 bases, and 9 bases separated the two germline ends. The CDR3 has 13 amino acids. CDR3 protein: CSVEGQGAYEQYF. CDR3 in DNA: TGCAGCGTTGAAGGTCAGGGTGCCTACGAGCAGTACTTC.

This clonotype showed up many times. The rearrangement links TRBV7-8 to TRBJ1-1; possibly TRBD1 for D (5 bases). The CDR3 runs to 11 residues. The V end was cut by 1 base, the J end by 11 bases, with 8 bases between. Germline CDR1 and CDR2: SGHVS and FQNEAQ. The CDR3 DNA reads TGTGCCAGCAGCTTAGATAAGGGGGCTTTCTTT. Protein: CASSLDKGAFF.

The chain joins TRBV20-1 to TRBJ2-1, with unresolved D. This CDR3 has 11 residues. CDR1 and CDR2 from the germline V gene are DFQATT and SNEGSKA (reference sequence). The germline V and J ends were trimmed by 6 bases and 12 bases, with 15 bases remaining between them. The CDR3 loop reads CSARRRERQFF. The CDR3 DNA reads TGCAGTGCCAGACGAAGAGAGCGGCAGTTCTTC.

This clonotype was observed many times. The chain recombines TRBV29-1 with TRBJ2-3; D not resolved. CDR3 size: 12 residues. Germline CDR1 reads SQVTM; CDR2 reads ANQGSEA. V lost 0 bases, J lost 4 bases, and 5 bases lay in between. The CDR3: CSVEDPPDTQYF. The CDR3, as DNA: TGCAGCGTTGAAGATCCCCCAGATACGCAGTATTTT.

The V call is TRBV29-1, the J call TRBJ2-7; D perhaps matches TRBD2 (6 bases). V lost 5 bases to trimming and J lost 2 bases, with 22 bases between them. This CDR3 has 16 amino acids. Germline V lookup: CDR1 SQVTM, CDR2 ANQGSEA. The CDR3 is CSVLVNRDSRTYEQYF. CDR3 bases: TGCAGCGTTCTCGTTAATCGGGACTCACGCACCTACGAGCAGTACTTC.

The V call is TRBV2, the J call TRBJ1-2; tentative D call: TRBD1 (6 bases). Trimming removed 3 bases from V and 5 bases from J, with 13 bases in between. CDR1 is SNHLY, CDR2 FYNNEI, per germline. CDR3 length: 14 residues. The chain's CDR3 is CASSEAGDGYGYTF. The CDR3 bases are TGTGCCAGCAGTGAGGCAGGGGATGGGTATGGCTACACCTTC.

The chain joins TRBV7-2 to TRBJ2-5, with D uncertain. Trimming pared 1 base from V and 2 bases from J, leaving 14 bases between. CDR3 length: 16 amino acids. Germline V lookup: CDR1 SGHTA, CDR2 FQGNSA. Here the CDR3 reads CASSLGGRKGQETQYF. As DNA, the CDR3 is TGTGCCAGCAGCTTAGGTGGCAGGAAGGGACAAGAGACCCAGTACTTC.

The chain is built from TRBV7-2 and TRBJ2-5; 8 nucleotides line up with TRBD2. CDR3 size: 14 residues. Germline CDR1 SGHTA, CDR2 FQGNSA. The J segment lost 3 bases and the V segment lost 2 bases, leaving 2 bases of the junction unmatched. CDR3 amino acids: CASSLTGLEETQYF. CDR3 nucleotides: TGTGCCAGCAGCTTAACGGGACTAGAAGAGACCCAGTACTTC.

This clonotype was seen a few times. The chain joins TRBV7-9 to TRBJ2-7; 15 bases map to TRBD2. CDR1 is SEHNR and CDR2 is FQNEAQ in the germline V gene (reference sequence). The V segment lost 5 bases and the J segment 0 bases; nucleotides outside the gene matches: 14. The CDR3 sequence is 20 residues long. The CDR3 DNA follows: TGTGCCAGCAGCCCCACACCCGGGACTAGCGGGAGGCCTAGCTCCTACGAGCAGTACTTC. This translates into CASSPTPGTSGRPSSYEQYF.

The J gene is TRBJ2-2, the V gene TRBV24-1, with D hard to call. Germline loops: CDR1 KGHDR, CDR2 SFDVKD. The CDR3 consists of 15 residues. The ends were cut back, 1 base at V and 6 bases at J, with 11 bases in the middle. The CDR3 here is CATSDLALDAGELFF. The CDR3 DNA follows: TGTGCCACCAGTGATTTAGCACTCGACGCCGGGGAGCTGTTTTTT.

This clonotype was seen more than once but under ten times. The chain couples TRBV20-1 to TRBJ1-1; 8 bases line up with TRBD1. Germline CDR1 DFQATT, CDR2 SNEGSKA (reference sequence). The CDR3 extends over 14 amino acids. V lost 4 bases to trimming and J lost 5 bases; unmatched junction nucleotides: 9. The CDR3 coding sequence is TGCAGTGCTACGTTAGATAACAGGGGGACTGAAGCTTTCTTT. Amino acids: CSATLDNRGTEAFF.

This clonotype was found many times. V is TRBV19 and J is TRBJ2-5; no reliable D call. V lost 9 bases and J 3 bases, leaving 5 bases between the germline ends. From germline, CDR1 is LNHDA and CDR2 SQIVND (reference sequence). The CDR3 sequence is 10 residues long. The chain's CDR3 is CASGEETQYF. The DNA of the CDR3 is TGTGCCAGCGGAGAAGAGACCCAGTACTTC.

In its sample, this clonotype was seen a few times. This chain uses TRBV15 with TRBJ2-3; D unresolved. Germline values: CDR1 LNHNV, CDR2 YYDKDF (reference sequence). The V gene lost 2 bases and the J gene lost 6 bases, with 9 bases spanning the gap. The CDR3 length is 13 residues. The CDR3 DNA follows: TGTGCCACCAGCAGACCCACGCATGATACGCAGTATTTT. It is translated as CATSRPTHDTQYF.

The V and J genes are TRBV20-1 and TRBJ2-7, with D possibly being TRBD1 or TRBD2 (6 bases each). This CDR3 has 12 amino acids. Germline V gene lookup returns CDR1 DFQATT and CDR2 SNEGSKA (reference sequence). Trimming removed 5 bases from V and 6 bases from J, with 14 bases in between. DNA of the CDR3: TGCAGTGCTCGGGGGCCGGCCGGCGAGCAGTACTTC. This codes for CSARGPAGEQYF.

In DNA form, the CDR3 reads TGTGCCAGCAGCGCCACAGGGGGAAACACCATATATTTT. Protein product: CASSATGGNTIYF. The chain has TRBV7-2 and TRBJ1-3, with D tentatively TRBD1 (6 bases). V gave up 5 bases and J gave up 4 bases, with 9 bases separating them. The CDR3 consists of 13 residues. Germline-derived CDR1 and CDR2 are SGHTA and FQGNSA.

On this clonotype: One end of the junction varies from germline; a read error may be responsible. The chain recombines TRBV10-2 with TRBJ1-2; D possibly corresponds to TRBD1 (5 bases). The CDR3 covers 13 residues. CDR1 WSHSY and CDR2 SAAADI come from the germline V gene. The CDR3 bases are TGCGACAGCAGGGAGACCGGTATCTATGGCTACACCTTC. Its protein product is CDSRETGIYGYTF.

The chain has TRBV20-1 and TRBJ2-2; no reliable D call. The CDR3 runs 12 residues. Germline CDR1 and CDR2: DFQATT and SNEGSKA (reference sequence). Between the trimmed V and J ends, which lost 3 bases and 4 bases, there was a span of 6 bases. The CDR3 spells CSARPTTGELFF. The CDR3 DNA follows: TGCAGTGCTAGGCCCACCACCGGGGAGCTGTTTTTT.

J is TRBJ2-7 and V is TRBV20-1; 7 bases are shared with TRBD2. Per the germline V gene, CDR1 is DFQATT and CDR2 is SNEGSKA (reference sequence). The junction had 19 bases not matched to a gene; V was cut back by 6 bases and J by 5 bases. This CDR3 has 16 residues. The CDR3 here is CSADTSEWEGLDEQYF. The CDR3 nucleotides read TGCAGTGCAGATACCTCTGAGTGGGAGGGCCTTGACGAGCAGTACTTC.

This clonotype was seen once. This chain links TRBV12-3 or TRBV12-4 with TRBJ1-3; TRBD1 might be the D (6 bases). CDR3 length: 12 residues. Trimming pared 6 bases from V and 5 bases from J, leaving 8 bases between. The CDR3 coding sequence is TGTGCCAGCAGATGGGACAGAAACACCATATATTTT. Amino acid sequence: CASRWDRNTIYF.

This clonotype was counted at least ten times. The CDR3 DNA reads as TGTGCCAGCAATTGGCACAATGAGCAGTTCTTC. Its protein is CASNWHNEQFF. The J gene is TRBJ2-1, the V gene TRBV6-5, with no clear D. This CDR3 has 11 residues. Germline-derived CDR1 and CDR2 are MNHEY and SVGAGI. Trimming took 7 bases from V and 5 from J, leaving 6 bases between them.

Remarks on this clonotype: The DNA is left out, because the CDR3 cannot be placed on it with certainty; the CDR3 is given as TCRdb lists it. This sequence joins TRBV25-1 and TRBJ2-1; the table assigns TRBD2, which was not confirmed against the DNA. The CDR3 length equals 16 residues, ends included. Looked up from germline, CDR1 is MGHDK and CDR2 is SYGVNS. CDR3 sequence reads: CACSASQGNSYNEQFF.